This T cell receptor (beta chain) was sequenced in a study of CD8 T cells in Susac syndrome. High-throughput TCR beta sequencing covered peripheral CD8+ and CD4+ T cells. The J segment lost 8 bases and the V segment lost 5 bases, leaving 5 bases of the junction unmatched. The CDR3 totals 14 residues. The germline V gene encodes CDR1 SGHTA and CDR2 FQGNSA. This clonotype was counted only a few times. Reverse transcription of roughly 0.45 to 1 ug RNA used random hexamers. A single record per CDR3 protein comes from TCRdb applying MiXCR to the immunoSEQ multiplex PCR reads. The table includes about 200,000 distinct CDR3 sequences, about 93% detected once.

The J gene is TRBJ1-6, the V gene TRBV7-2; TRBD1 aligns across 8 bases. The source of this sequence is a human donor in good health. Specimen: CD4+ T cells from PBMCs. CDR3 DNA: TGTGCCAGCAGCCCTCGGACAGGGCATTCACCCCTCCACTTT. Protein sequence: CASSPRTGHSPLHF.